This TCR beta chain derives from a study of blood T cells in healthy people across ages. CDR3 size: 17 residues. V dropped 1 base and J dropped 6 bases, with 18 bases sitting between them. CDR1 MGHDK and CDR2 SYGVNS come from the germline V gene. Primed by a sample-barcoded 5' primer and a J-beta primer mix, a second PCR proceeded for 7 to 11 cycles. Using its own MiXCR run on the 5' RACE reads, TCRdb lists one record per CDR3 protein. The profile shows 630,000 or so distinct CDR3 sequences, about 32% of them singletons. Peripheral blood from each donor was collected in a volume of about 9.9 milliliters.

The source material was blood. The TCR was taken from a woman older than 75 in good health. The chain joins TRBV25-1 to TRBJ1-4, with D unresolved. CDR3 nucleotides: TGTGCCAGCAGTGAATCCACCAGCCTCGCCGAATATGAAAAACTGTTTTTT. Protein: CASSESTSLAEYEKLFF.